This is a list of T cell receptor beta chains from one sample in a study of cytomegalovirus exposure and HLA in healthy donors. TCRdb's table, derived via immunoSEQ multiplex PCR, lists solely in-frame clones and lacks some. Among 80,000 to 95,000 clones, about 63% were seen once, and the ten largest hold roughly 6.8%. The sequenced material came from PBMCs. The receptors were gathered from a woman aged 30 to 39 in good health and CMV-seronegative. Both conserved end residues are part of each CDR3. The order of the fields is CDR3 protein, CDR3 DNA, D gene, CDR3 length, V gene, clone size, J gene. The D gene is left open where the match is weak. Part of the rows lack a size; the others show once, few, many or a class for expanded clones.

CDR3 protein: CASSLNRVGAGTQYF
CDR3 DNA: TGTGCCAGCAGTCTAAATCGGGTCGGAGCGGGGACCCAGTACTTC
D gene: -
CDR3 length: 15
V gene: TRBV27
clone size: -
J gene: TRBJ2-5

CDR3 protein: CAISVEGKDTEAFF
CDR3 DNA: TGTGCCATCAGTGTGGAGGGGAAGGACACTGAAGCTTTCTTT
D gene: -
CDR3 length: 14
V gene: TRBV10-3
clone size: -
J gene: TRBJ1-1

CDR3 protein: CASRQTGGSEQFF
CDR3 DNA: TGTGCCAGCAGGCAGACAGGGGGCAGTGAGCAGTTCTTC
D gene: TRBD1
CDR3 length: 13
V gene: TRBV28
clone size: -
J gene: TRBJ2-1

CDR3 protein: CASSYRESWYGYTF
CDR3 DNA: TGTGCCAGCAGTTACAGGGAGAGTTGGTATGGCTACACCTTC
D gene: -
CDR3 length: 14
V gene: TRBV6-5
clone size: -
J gene: TRBJ1-2

CDR3 protein: CASSVEPSGRETQYF
CDR3 DNA: TGTGCCAGCAGCGTAGAACCTAGCGGGAGGGAGACCCAGTACTTC
D gene: TRBD2
CDR3 length: 15
V gene: TRBV9
clone size: -
J gene: TRBJ2-5

CDR3 protein: CASSLVRAGDYGYTF
CDR3 DNA: TGCGCCAGCAGCTTGGTGAGAGCAGGGGACTATGGCTACACCTTC
D gene: -
CDR3 length: 15
V gene: TRBV5-1
clone size: -
J gene: TRBJ1-2

CDR3 protein: CASSEDGGTDTQYF
CDR3 DNA: TGTGCCAGCAGTGAAGACGGGGGCACAGATACGCAGTATTTT
D gene: -
CDR3 length: 14
V gene: TRBV6-1
clone size: few
J gene: TRBJ2-3

CDR3 protein: CASSKGPGQGQETQYF
CDR3 DNA: TGCGCCAGCAGTAAGGGCCCGGGACAGGGCCAAGAGACCCAGTACTTC
D gene: TRBD1
CDR3 length: 16
V gene: TRBV10-1
clone size: -
J gene: TRBJ2-5

CDR3 protein: CSASGLGRSEKLFF
CDR3 DNA: TGCAGCGCCTCGGGATTGGGGAGGTCAGAAAAACTGTTTTTT
D gene: -
CDR3 length: 14
V gene: TRBV29-1
clone size: -
J gene: TRBJ1-4

CDR3 protein: CASSPEANEQFF
CDR3 DNA: TGTGCCAGCTCACCGGAGGCGAATGAGCAGTTCTTC
D gene: -
CDR3 length: 12
V gene: TRBV18
clone size: -
J gene: TRBJ2-1

CDR3 protein: CASSQVTGRGTGELFF
CDR3 DNA: TGTGCCAGTAGTCAAGTCACAGGGCGCGGCACCGGGGAGCTGTTTTTT
D gene: -
CDR3 length: 16
V gene: TRBV19
clone size: -
J gene: TRBJ2-2

CDR3 protein: CASSSDGGHEQYF
CDR3 DNA: TGTGCCAGCAGCTCGGACGGGGGGCACGAGCAGTACTTC
D gene: -
CDR3 length: 13
V gene: TRBV5-6
clone size: -
J gene: TRBJ2-7

CDR3 protein: CASRPRGTGAGGYTF
CDR3 DNA: TGTGCCAGCAGGCCTAGGGGGACAGGGGCAGGTGGCTACACCTTC
D gene: TRBD1
CDR3 length: 15
V gene: TRBV28
clone size: -
J gene: TRBJ1-2

CDR3 protein: CATSPPGGEQYF
CDR3 DNA: TGTGCCACCTCTCCTCCCGGGGGTGAGCAGTACTTC
D gene: -
CDR3 length: 12
V gene: TRBV10-3
clone size: -
J gene: TRBJ2-7

CDR3 protein: CASSFRTGQETQYF
CDR3 DNA: TGTGCCAGCAGTTTTCGGACAGGGCAAGAGACCCAGTACTTC
D gene: TRBD1
CDR3 length: 14
V gene: TRBV6-5
clone size: few
J gene: TRBJ2-5

CDR3 protein: CASSKQGSEQYF
CDR3 DNA: TGTGCCAGTAGCAAACAGGGAAGCGAGCAGTACTTC
D gene: -
CDR3 length: 12
V gene: TRBV19
clone size: -
J gene: TRBJ2-7

CDR3 protein: CASRGQLSNQPQHF
CDR3 DNA: TGTGCCAGCAGGGGACAGCTCAGCAATCAGCCCCAGCATTTT
D gene: TRBD1
CDR3 length: 14
V gene: TRBV28
clone size: -
J gene: TRBJ1-5

CDR3 protein: CASSSRRLVSNEQFF
CDR3 DNA: TGTGCCAGCAGCTCCCGCCGGCTAGTTAGCAATGAGCAGTTCTTC
D gene: -
CDR3 length: 15
V gene: TRBV7-8
clone size: many
J gene: TRBJ2-1

CDR3 protein: CASKRTGTYGYTF
CDR3 DNA: TGTGCCAGCAAACGGACAGGCACGTATGGCTACACCTTC
D gene: TRBD1
CDR3 length: 13
V gene: TRBV6-5
clone size: -
J gene: TRBJ1-2

CDR3 protein: CASSVGRTGNYEQYF
CDR3 DNA: TGTGCCAGCAGCGTAGGCCGGACAGGGAACTACGAGCAGTACTTC
D gene: TRBD1
CDR3 length: 15
V gene: TRBV9
clone size: -
J gene: TRBJ2-7

CDR3 protein: CASSPTGTTHGYTF
CDR3 DNA: TGTGCCAGCAGTCCGACAGGTACTACCCATGGCTACACCTTC
D gene: -
CDR3 length: 14
V gene: TRBV27
clone size: -
J gene: TRBJ1-2

CDR3 protein: CASSSSTGQGTQYF
CDR3 DNA: TGTGCCAGCAGCTCCTCAACAGGTCAAGGGACCCAGTACTTC
D gene: -
CDR3 length: 14
V gene: TRBV27
clone size: -
J gene: TRBJ2-5

CDR3 protein: CSVEGEGNYGYTF
CDR3 DNA: TGCAGCGTTGAAGGGGAGGGCAACTATGGCTACACCTTC
D gene: -
CDR3 length: 13
V gene: TRBV29-1
clone size: few
J gene: TRBJ1-2

CDR3 protein: CASIPIGGSHNEQFF
CDR3 DNA: TGTGCCAGCATCCCGATTGGCGGGAGCCACAATGAGCAGTTCTTC
D gene: TRBD2
CDR3 length: 15
V gene: TRBV27
clone size: few
J gene: TRBJ2-1

CDR3 protein: CSVDGGLFYEQYF
CDR3 DNA: TGCAGCGTTGATGGGGGACTCTTCTACGAGCAGTACTTC
D gene: -
CDR3 length: 13
V gene: TRBV29-1
clone size: -
J gene: TRBJ2-7

CDR3 protein: CASATGTEQFF
CDR3 DNA: TGTGCCAGCGCGACAGGGACGGAGCAGTTCTTC
D gene: TRBD1
CDR3 length: 11
V gene: TRBV25-1
clone size: -
J gene: TRBJ2-1

CDR3 protein: CASSGEGSGLAGPGAHEQFF
CDR3 DNA: TGCGCCAGCAGCGGGGAGGGGTCAGGACTAGCGGGACCCGGGGCGCATGAGCAGTTCTTC
D gene: TRBD2
CDR3 length: 20
V gene: TRBV5-1
clone size: few
J gene: TRBJ2-1

CDR3 protein: CASSLAGTGGNTIYF
CDR3 DNA: TGCGCCAGCAGCCTCGCCGGGACAGGGGGAAACACCATATATTTT
D gene: TRBD1
CDR3 length: 15
V gene: TRBV4-1
clone size: -
J gene: TRBJ1-3

CDR3 protein: CSVGAATNEKLFF
CDR3 DNA: TGCAGCGTTGGGGCAGCAACTAATGAAAAACTGTTTTTT
D gene: -
CDR3 length: 13
V gene: TRBV29-1
clone size: -
J gene: TRBJ1-4

CDR3 protein: CASSYLGVGQPQHF
CDR3 DNA: TGTGCCAGCAGCTACCTCGGGGTCGGTCAGCCCCAGCATTTT
D gene: -
CDR3 length: 14
V gene: TRBV27
clone size: -
J gene: TRBJ1-5

CDR3 protein: CASSLSGNPYNEQFF
CDR3 DNA: TGTGCCAGCAGTTTATCCGGGAACCCCTACAATGAGCAGTTCTTC
D gene: -
CDR3 length: 15
V gene: TRBV28
clone size: -
J gene: TRBJ2-1

CDR3 protein: CSVAKGGSYEQYF
CDR3 DNA: TGCAGCGTCGCAAAGGGAGGGTCCTACGAGCAGTACTTC
D gene: TRBD2
CDR3 length: 13
V gene: TRBV29-1
clone size: few
J gene: TRBJ2-7

CDR3 protein: CASSQDRVGSAIMVSYNEQFF
CDR3 DNA: TGCGCCAGCAGCCAAGATCGGGTTGGTAGTGCAATAATGGTCTCCTACAATGAGCAGTTCTTC
D gene: -
CDR3 length: 21
V gene: TRBV4-3
clone size: few
J gene: TRBJ2-1

CDR3 protein: CASSFLGGARTDTQYF
CDR3 DNA: TGTGCCAGCAGCTTCTTGGGGGGGGCCCGCACAGATACGCAGTATTTT
D gene: -
CDR3 length: 16
V gene: TRBV11-2
clone size: -
J gene: TRBJ2-3

CDR3 protein: CAILNTGGNEQFF
CDR3 DNA: TGTGCCATCCTCAATACAGGGGGCAATGAGCAGTTCTTC
D gene: TRBD1
CDR3 length: 13
V gene: TRBV10-3
clone size: few
J gene: TRBJ2-1

CDR3 protein: CASRDSKPYEQYF
CDR3 DNA: TGTGCCAGCAGGGACTCGAAACCCTACGAGCAGTACTTC
D gene: -
CDR3 length: 13
V gene: TRBV21-1
clone size: -
J gene: TRBJ2-7

CDR3 protein: CASSLEGFDIQYF
CDR3 DNA: TGTGCCAGCAGCTTAGAGGGGTTTGACATTCAGTACTTC
D gene: -
CDR3 length: 13
V gene: TRBV7-9
clone size: -
J gene: TRBJ2-4

CDR3 protein: CSVETGGGGYTF
CDR3 DNA: TGCAGCGTAGAGACAGGGGGCGGGGGCTACACCTTC
D gene: TRBD1
CDR3 length: 12
V gene: TRBV29-1
clone size: few
J gene: TRBJ1-2

CDR3 protein: CSAEGGYEQYF
CDR3 DNA: TGCAGTGCTGAGGGGGGGTACGAGCAGTACTTC
D gene: -
CDR3 length: 11
V gene: TRBV20-1
clone size: -
J gene: TRBJ2-7

CDR3 protein: CASSLGQGTYNEQFF
CDR3 DNA: TGTGCCAGCAGCTTAGGACAGGGGACCTACAATGAGCAGTTCTTC
D gene: TRBD1
CDR3 length: 15
V gene: TRBV7-9
clone size: few
J gene: TRBJ2-1

CDR3 protein: CASLQGAGTGELFF
CDR3 DNA: TGCGCCAGCCTCCAGGGCGCGGGGACCGGGGAGCTGTTTTTT
D gene: -
CDR3 length: 14
V gene: TRBV5-1
clone size: -
J gene: TRBJ2-2